This is a list of T cell receptor beta chains from one sample in a study of liver allograft versus peripheral blood T cells. TCRdb passed the reads through MiXCR, listing each CDR3 protein once. This table has about 8,500 distinct CDR3 sequences, roughly a sixth appearing once. The receptors derive from a human patient who had a liver transplant. Some T cells may trace back to the graft donor. CDR3s include the opening cysteine and the closing phenylalanine or tryptophan. The D gene is left open where the match is weak. Clone sizes are given selectively: once, few, many, or a class where the clone is expanded.

>.|TRBJ1-1|TRBV30|.|14
TGTGCCTGGAATCCGGGACACCGGAACACTGAAGCTTTCTTT
CAWNPGHRNTEAFF
>.|TRBJ1-2|TRBV20-1|medium-sized|14
TGCAGTGCTAGAGCTTGGACGGCCGCACATGGCTACACCTTC
CSARAWTAAHGYTF
>.|TRBJ1-1|TRBV6-5|few|15
TGTGCCAGCAGTTACGTGGGGGGCGTTGACACTGAAGCTTTCTTT
CASSYVGGVDTEAFF
>.|TRBJ1-1|TRBV10-3|.|13
TGTGCCATCAGTGGGGGCGGGAACACTGAAGCTTTCTTT
CAISGGGNTEAFF
>.|TRBJ2-5|TRBV10-3|few|11
TGTGCCATCAGGGGACAAGAGACCCAGTACTTC
CAIRGQETQYF
>TRBD2|TRBJ2-3|TRBV20-1|.|15
TGCAGTGCTAACGGGACTAGCGGGAGCACAGATACGCAGTATTTT
CSANGTSGSTDTQYF
>.|TRBJ1-5|TRBV6-5|medium-sized|15
TGTGCCAGCAGTTACGGAGCAGGGGCTAATCAGCCCCAGCATTTT
CASSYGAGANQPQHF
>TRBD2|TRBJ2-2|TRBV28|many|19
TGTGCCAGCAGTACCATCCCGGGACTAGCGGGAAGGGATACCGGGGAGCTGTTTTTT
CASSTIPGLAGRDTGELFF
>TRBD1|TRBJ1-5|TRBV20-1|.|13
TGCAGTGCCACAGAGGGGGCCGGTCAGCCCCAGCATTTT
CSATEGAGQPQHF
>.|TRBJ1-3|TRBV20-1|.|11
TGCAGTGCCTTGGACAGATCCACCATATATTTT
CSALDRSTIYF
>.|TRBJ1-6|TRBV20-1|many|15
TGCAGTGCTAGGGAACAGGGAAACAATAATTCACCCCTCCACTTT
CSAREQGNNNSPLHF
>TRBD1|TRBJ2-1|TRBV3-1|.|12
TGTGCCAGCAGCCAAGCCGGGACAGCTAAGTTCTTC
CASSQAGTAKFF
>TRBD1|TRBJ2-3|TRBV18|medium-sized|17
TGTGCCAGCTCAGTCCAAGAGGGACAGGCAAGCACAGATACGCAGTATTTT
CASSVQEGQASTDTQYF
>TRBD2|TRBJ2-7|TRBV20-1|few|15
TGCAGTGCTAGCACCCTCGCGGGAGGGTTGTACGAGCAGTACTTC
CSASTLAGGLYEQYF
>.|TRBJ2-1|TRBV11-2|.|16
TGTGTCAGCAGCTTAGCAGCGTTCGGGCTAGCCAATGAGCAGTTCTTC
CVSSLAAFGLANEQFF
>TRBD1|TRBJ1-2|TRBV7-3|medium-sized|17
TGTGCCAGCAGCCAAGAGGGACAGGGAATATCTAGGGATGGCTACACCTTC
CASSQEGQGISRDGYTF
>.|TRBJ1-5|TRBV12-3/TRBV12-4|medium-sized|14
TGTGCCAGCAGTTCCGACAGGATGACTCAGCCCCAGCATTTT
CASSSDRMTQPQHF
>.|TRBJ2-3|TRBV7-3|few|15
TGTGCCAGCAGCTTGGGGTCGTTCACCACAGATACGCAGTATTTT
CASSLGSFTTDTQYF
>TRBD2|TRBJ2-3|TRBV5-1|.|17
TGCGCCAGCAGCTACCGCCGGGGGAGCGGGGGGGGAGATACGCAGTATTTT
CASSYRRGSGGGDTQYF
>.|TRBJ2-6|TRBV5-4|medium-sized|15
TGTGCCAGCAGCTTGATGCCAGGGGAGGCCAACGTCCTGACTTTC
CASSLMPGEANVLTF
>.|TRBJ2-7|TRBV19|medium-sized|14
TGTGCCAGTAGTGCTTCGGGGATAACCTACGAGCAGTACTTC
CASSASGITYEQYF
>TRBD1|TRBJ2-7|TRBV27|many|15
TGTGCCAGCAGTAGCCCGGGACAGGGCCCCTACGAGCAGTACTTC
CASSSPGQGPYEQYF
>.|TRBJ2-1|TRBV19|medium-sized|13
TGTGCCAGTAGTCTTGAAAGCTACAATGAGCAGTTCTTC
CASSLESYNEQFF
>.|TRBJ2-7|TRBV29-1|medium-sized|15
TGCAGCGTTGAAGGATTCGCGGGGACTCCCTACGAGCAGTACTTC
CSVEGFAGTPYEQYF
>.|TRBJ1-1|TRBV28|few|13
TGTGCCAGCCCTGACCCCCGGGGCACTGAAGCTTTCTTT
CASPDPRGTEAFF
>TRBD1|TRBJ1-1|TRBV12-3/TRBV12-4|.|17
TGTGCTAGTGGTCTGAGGATAGGGACAGGCTCGAACACTGAAGCTTTCTTT
CASGLRIGTGSNTEAFF
>.|TRBJ2-7|TRBV13|medium-sized|14
TGTGCCAGCAGCACACCGACACTTTCCTACGAGCAGTACTTC
CASSTPTLSYEQYF
>.|TRBJ1-1|TRBV20-1|few|13
TGCAGTGCTTCACTGGACAGATTCACTGAAGCTTTCTTT
CSASLDRFTEAFF
>.|TRBJ1-1|TRBV20-1|few|14
TGCAGTGCTAGTGGAGGTAATCGGAACACTGAAGCTTTCTTT
CSASGGNRNTEAFF
>TRBD2|TRBJ2-7|TRBV20-1|few|14
TGCAGTGCTATTGGACTAGCGGGAGTCTACGAGCAGTACTTC
CSAIGLAGVYEQYF
>TRBD1|TRBJ1-2|TRBV29-1|large|10
TGCAGCCGAGGGGGCAGTGGCTACACCTTC
CSRGGSGYTF
>.|TRBJ1-2|TRBV10-3|medium-sized|14
TGTGCCATCAGTGAGTCAGGAGGGGGTGGTGGCTACACCTTC
CAISESGGGGGYTF
>.|TRBJ1-3|TRBV6-1|medium-sized|17
TGTGCCAGCAGTGAACAATCAACCCAGGGTTATGGAAACACCATATATTTT
CASSEQSTQGYGNTIYF
>TRBD1|TRBJ1-1|TRBV20-1|.|15
TGCAGTGCCGTCGCCGGGGACAGTTTGAACACTGAAGCTTTCTTT
CSAVAGDSLNTEAFF
>TRBD1|TRBJ1-6|TRBV5-5|medium-sized|15
TGTGCCAGCAGCCAGAGCGGGACAGGGGTCTCACCCCTCCACTTT
CASSQSGTGVSPLHF
>TRBD1|TRBJ1-2|TRBV28|many|17
TGTGCCAGCAGTCAAATTCAGGGGGCAGGGGAGTTCTATGGCTACACCTTC
CASSQIQGAGEFYGYTF
>.|TRBJ1-4|TRBV2|.|13
TGTGCCAGCAACCGGGAGAGACGGGAAAAACTGTTTTTT
CASNRERREKLFF
>TRBD2|TRBJ2-7|TRBV20-1|many|13
TGCAGTGCTAAACTAGCGGGGAGCTACGTGCAGTACTTC
CSAKLAGSYVQYF
>TRBD1|TRBJ2-7|TRBV20-1|few|21
TGCAGTGCTAGAGAAAGTTTTAGACGACAGGGGGCTGTCCTCCCAACCTACGAGCAGTACTTC
CSARESFRRQGAVLPTYEQYF
>.|TRBJ1-1|TRBV14|few|14
TGTGCCAGCAGCCGACAGGTTGGGGACACTGAAGCTTTCTTT
CASSRQVGDTEAFF
>TRBD1|TRBJ1-1|TRBV12-3/TRBV12-4|few|14
TGTGCCAGCAGTTCCGGGACAGGGGATACTGAAGCTTTCTTT
CASSSGTGDTEAFF
>.|TRBJ2-7|TRBV30|few|14
TGTGCCTGGACCCCGAGAGCGGGTAACTACGAGCAGTACTTC
CAWTPRAGNYEQYF